These 28 T cell receptor beta chains were sequenced from one sample in a study of PD-1 blockade in mismatch repair-deficient tumors. Repertoires were generated with immunoSEQ multiplex PCR, while TCRdb's copy carries only in-frame clones and drops some. The repertoire holds 95,000 to 150,000 clones, with about 86% as singletons. The source was peripheral blood, collected 44 weeks after starting pembrolizumab. The origin of the receptors is an adult with mismatch repair-deficient cancer.

The chain combines TRBV28 with TRBJ2-3; D gene ambiguous. The CDR3 has 13 amino acids. V was shortened by 6 bases and J by 2 bases, with 9 bases between the two germline ends. From germline, CDR1 is MDHEN and CDR2 SYDVKM. The CDR3 loop reads CASSAHDTDTQYF. The CDR3 region has the DNA TGTGCCAGCAGCGCTCACGACACAGATACGCAGTATTTT.

The chain links TRBV29-1 to TRBJ2-7; 13 bases align to TRBD2. The length of the CDR3 is 18 residues. The germline gives CDR1 SQVTM, CDR2 ANQGSEA. With 5 bases clipped from V and 1 base from J, the junction kept 14 bases outside the gene matches. The CDR3 DNA follows: TGCAGCGTTTCCGGACTAGCGGGAGAATTGGCCATTTCCTACGAGCAGTACTTC. Residues: CSVSGLAGELAISYEQYF.

The rearrangement uses TRBV4-3 and TRBJ2-7, with no clear D. The CDR3 is 13 residues long. V dropped 1 base and J dropped 3 bases, with 7 bases sitting between them. CDR1 is LGHNA and CDR2 is YSLEER in the germline V gene. The CDR3 DNA reads TGCGCCAGCAGCCAAGGGTCTGACTACGAGCAGTACTTC. This translates into CASSQGSDYEQYF.

This sequence joins TRBV19 and TRBJ1-1; a weak D match, TRBD1 (5 bases). Trimming pared 3 bases from V and 6 bases from J, leaving 14 bases between. The germline CDR1 and CDR2 sequences are LNHDA and SQIVND (reference sequence). This CDR3 region has 14 residues. The CDR3 DNA is TGTGCCAGTAGTATTGGGACCGGCGGCGCTGAAGCTTTCTTT. This gives the protein CASSIGTGGAEAFF. The full variable domain, its missing parts supplied by reference TRBV19 and TRBJ1-1, is DGGITQSPKYLFRKEGQNVTLSCEQNLNHDAMYWYRQDPGQGLRLIYYSQIVNDFQKGDIAEGYSVSREKKESFPLTVTSAQKNPTAFYLCASSIGTGGAEAFFGQGTRLTVV.

This rearrangement joins TRBV9 to TRBJ1-2, with 9 bases lining up with TRBD1. The CDR3 loop spans 14 amino acids. The trim removed 0 bases at V and 4 bases at J, leaving 1 base unmatched. Looked up from germline, CDR1 is SGDLS and CDR2 is YYNGEE. The CDR3 bases are TGTGCCAGCAGCGTAGGACAGGGGGGCTATGGCTACACCTTC. The encoded protein is CASSVGQGGYGYTF.

The chain couples TRBV19 to TRBJ1-2; 10 nucleotides match TRBD1. V trimming: 6 bases; J trimming: 8 bases; junction bases outside the gene matches: 9. Germline V gene data show CDR1 as LNHDA and CDR2 as SQIVND (reference sequence). The CDR3 is made up of 14 amino acids. DNA for the CDR3: TGTGCCAGTAGATCGACAGGGGGCTCGACGGGCTACACCTTC. Translating gives CASRSTGGSTGYTF.

The chain is built from TRBV2 and TRBJ2-3, with D possibly called TRBD1 or TRBD2 (5 bases each). Per germline, CDR1 SNHLY and CDR2 FYNNEI. The CDR3 sequence is 15 residues long. Trimming took off 7 bases at V and 6 bases at J, with 20 bases between the two ends. CDR3 DNA sequence: TGTGCCAGCATGGGACCCTCCGCATTCTCCGATACGCAGTATTTT. It is translated as CASMGPSAFSDTQYF. The whole variable domain, remainder taken from reference TRBV2 and TRBJ2-3, is EPEVTQTPSHQVTQMGQEVILRCVPISNHLYFYWYRQILGQKVEFLVSFYNNEISEKSEIFDDQFSVERPDGSNFTLKIRSTKLEDSAMYFCASMGPSAFSDTQYFGPGTRLTVL.

The V gene is TRBV6-6, the J gene TRBJ1-3; D ambiguous. Germline CDR1 is MNHNY and CDR2 is SVGAGI (reference sequence). The CDR3 covers 15 residues. Trimming shortened V by 2 bases and J by 0 bases, and 8 bases separated the two germline ends. The CDR3 region has the DNA TGTGCCAGCAGTTACCCCTACAGCTCTGGAAACACCATATATTTT. Amino acids: CASSYPYSSGNTIYF.

Only one count was recorded for this clone. V usage is TRBV29-1 and J usage is TRBJ2-7; TRBD1 matches at 9 bases. CDR1 and CDR2 (germline): SQVTM, ANQGSEA. The J segment lost 5 bases and the V segment lost 7 bases, leaving 9 bases of the junction unmatched. This CDR3 has 13 amino acids. For the CDR3, the DNA is TGCAGCGGTCTACAGGGGGCCCAGGACGAGCAGTACTTC. Translation gives CSGLQGAQDEQYF.

The V gene is TRBV21-1, the J gene TRBJ1-1. TRBV21-1 is a known pseudogene. The CDR3 has 14 residues. The CDR3 loop reads CASSKRGASPEAFF. The CDR3 DNA reads as TGTGCCAGCAGCAAACGGGGGGCTTCCCCCGAAGCTTTCTTT.

The chain couples TRBV5-1 to TRBJ2-7; D ambiguous. The V gene lost 1 base and the J gene lost 0 bases, with 8 bases spanning the gap. There are 14 residues in the CDR3. CDR1 SGHRS and CDR2 YFSETQ come from the germline V gene. The CDR3 region is CASSLSGDSYEQYF. CDR3 sequence (DNA): TGCGCCAGCAGCTTGTCTGGGGACTCCTACGAGCAGTACTTC.

The chain links TRBV15 to TRBJ1-5; D is ambiguous. V lost 1 base and J lost 6, with 13 bases in between. The CDR3 is 15 amino acids. Per the germline V gene, CDR1 is LNHNV and CDR2 is YYDKDF (reference sequence). For the CDR3, the DNA is TGTGCCACCAGCAGAGGAAGGGCTGCGGGTCAGCCCCAGCATTTT. Residues: CATSRGRAAGQPQHF.

The rearrangement links TRBV6-5 to TRBJ2-7, with D perhaps TRBD2 (5 bases). The CDR3 spans 14 residues. Germline V CDR1 and CDR2: MNHEY, SVGAGI. Between the trimmed V and J ends, which lost 7 bases and 5 bases, there was a span of 18 bases. CDR3 amino acids: CASMTTRTFDEQYF. In DNA form, the CDR3 reads TGTGCCAGCATGACAACTAGAACGTTCGACGAGCAGTACTTC.

CDR3 protein: CASSPPTGLTEAFF. CDR3 DNA: TGTGCCAGCAGCCCCCCGACAGGGTTGACTGAAGCTTTCTTT. The V call is TRBV9, the J call TRBJ1-1; 7 nucleotides align to TRBD1. Trimming at V came to 4 bases and at J to 5 bases, leaving 8 bases not matched to a gene. The CDR3 is made up of 14 amino acids. Germline V lookup: CDR1 SGDLS, CDR2 YYNGEE.

Remarks on this clone: Other DNA sequences in this specimen translate into the identical CDR3. The rearrangement joins TRBV18 to TRBJ2-1; maybe TRBD2 (6 bases). Trimming cost V 0 bases and J 1 base, with 10 bases left between them. CDR1 and CDR2 (germline): KGHSH, LQKENI. The length of the CDR3 is 16 residues. CDR3 in amino acids: CASSPPSGLSYNEQFF. The CDR3 DNA follows: TGTGCCAGCTCACCACCTAGCGGACTTTCCTACAATGAGCAGTTCTTC.

This clone was recorded a few times. The chain couples TRBV11-3 to TRBJ2-3, with D unresolved. This CDR3 region has 14 residues. Germline values: CDR1 SGHNT, CDR2 YENEEA. Trimming left V 5 bases short and J 0 bases short, with 9 bases between. The CDR3 here is CASSASPSTDTQYF. The CDR3 DNA reads as TGTGCCAGCAGCGCGAGCCCTAGCACAGATACGCAGTATTTT.

V is TRBV5-1 and J is TRBJ2-5; D gene unclear. Per the germline V gene, CDR1 is SGHRS and CDR2 is YFSETQ. The CDR3 loop spans 12 amino acids. Trimming took 9 bases from V and 4 from J, leaving 13 bases between them. In DNA, the CDR3 is TGCGCCACCAGAAGAAATACAGAGACCCAGTACTTC. It specifies CATRRNTETQYF.

The chain carries TRBV19 and TRBJ2-2; 11 bases match TRBD1. J was trimmed by 5 bases and V by 7 bases; bases with no gene match: 9. Germline assignment: CDR1 LNHDA and CDR2 SQIVND (reference sequence). CDR3 length: 16 residues. CDR3 loop: CASTLGGTGGTGELFF. The CDR3 nucleotides are TGTGCCAGTACCCTGGGGGGGACAGGGGGTACCGGGGAGCTGTTTTTT.

V usage is TRBV11-2 and J usage is TRBJ2-7, with a possible D match to TRBD1 (5 bases). Germline V gives CDR1 SGHAT, CDR2 FQNNGV. Deletions cut 9 bases from V and 7 bases from J, with 19 bases between. The length of the CDR3 is 13 residues. CDR3 region: CASTDSYLWEQYF. The CDR3 coding sequence is TGTGCCAGTACCGACAGCTACCTCTGGGAGCAGTACTTC.

This chain joins TRBV27 and TRBJ1-2, with a tentative D call TRBD1 (5 bases). Germline V lookup: CDR1 MNHEY, CDR2 SMNVEV (reference sequence). The CDR3 covers 16 residues. Between the trimmed V and J ends, which lost 1 base and 8 bases, there was a span of 20 bases. CDR3 sequence: CASSLYNRLGKGGYTF. CDR3 nucleotides: TGTGCCAGCAGTTTATACAACAGGCTGGGAAAAGGAGGCTACACCTTC.

The J gene is TRBJ1-2, the V gene TRBV4-1; TRBD1 matches 11 bases. The CDR3 covers 16 residues. CDR1 and CDR2 (germline): MGHRA, YSYEKL. J was trimmed by 5 bases and V by 0 bases; bases with no gene match: 5. CDR3 sequence reads: CASSQDAGTGGYGYTF. The CDR3 DNA reads as TGCGCCAGCAGCCAAGATGCCGGGACAGGGGGGTATGGCTACACCTTC.

The chain is built from TRBV7-8 and TRBJ1-5, with no clear D. The CDR3 runs 19 residues. V was cut by 0 bases and J by 0 bases, with 18 bases left in between. Germline V CDR1 and CDR2: SGHVS, FQNEAQ. CDR3 amino acids: CASSLAAGLYPNSNQPQHF. The CDR3 DNA sequence: TGTGCCAGCAGCTTAGCTGCCGGACTTTACCCAAATAGCAATCAGCCCCAGCATTTT.

For the CDR3, the DNA is TGTGCCAGTAGTACGGGGGCGACCGGAGCCAAAAACATTCAGTACTTC. Its protein is CASSTGATGAKNIQYF. The chain combines TRBV19 with TRBJ2-4; D tentatively reads TRBD1 or TRBD2 (6 bases each). The V end lost 4 bases, the J end lost 0 bases, and 13 bases lay between the germline ends. Germline-derived CDR1 and CDR2 are LNHDA and SQIVND (reference sequence). The CDR3 has 16 amino acids. Full variable domain (rest looked up from reference TRBV19 and TRBJ2-4): DGGITQSPKYLFRKEGQNVTLSCEQNLNHDAMYWYRQDPGQGLRLIYYSQIVNDFQKGDIAEGYSVSREKKESFPLTVTSAQKNPTAFYLCASSTGATGAKNIQYFGAGTRLSVL.

The genes are TRBV9 and TRBJ2-3; 10 nucleotides match TRBD2. Looked up from germline, CDR1 is SGDLS and CDR2 is YYNGEE. The J segment lost 4 bases and the V segment lost 2 bases, leaving 7 bases of the junction unmatched. This CDR3 region has 16 residues. CDR3 in amino acids: CASSVEASGSPDTQYF. CDR3 nucleotides: TGTGCCAGCAGCGTTGAAGCTAGCGGGAGCCCAGATACGCAGTATTTT.

The chain links TRBV28 to TRBJ2-7; D is possibly TRBD2 (5 bases). V lost 2 bases to trimming and J lost 0 bases, with 5 bases between them. The germline V gene encodes CDR1 MDHEN and CDR2 SYDVKM. The CDR3 runs to 13 residues. CDR3 protein: CASSLRDSYEQYF. In DNA form, the CDR3 reads TGTGCCAGCAGTTTACGGGACTCCTACGAGCAGTACTTC.

This clone was counted only a few times. The gene calls are TRBV21-1 and TRBJ2-1; the table's TRBD1 call for D was not verified on the DNA. TRBV21-1 is a recognized pseudogene. The CDR3 has 13 residues. CDR3 sequence: CASSYRGRNEQFF. Written as DNA, the CDR3 is TGTGCCAGCAGCTACAGGGGGCGGAATGAGCAGTTCTTC.

The chain couples TRBV18 to TRBJ2-3; 8 bases align to TRBD2. From germline, CDR1 is KGHSH and CDR2 LQKENI. There are 15 residues in the CDR3. With 6 bases clipped from V and 5 bases from J, the junction kept 10 bases outside the gene matches. DNA for the CDR3: TGTGCCAGCTCGCGACGGGAGGGCCGTGGAGATACGCAGTATTTT. Translation gives CASSRREGRGDTQYF.

This clone was recorded only once. The V gene is TRBV5-1, the J gene TRBJ2-7; D might be TRBD1 or TRBD2, each matching 5 bases. The CDR3 is made up of 15 amino acids. CDR1 is SGHRS, CDR2 YFSETQ, per germline. Between the trimmed V and J ends, which lost 2 bases and 6 bases, there was a span of 18 bases. Here the CDR3 DNA reads TGCGCCAGCAGCTTCCGGGGCCTGGGGCAGGTCGAGCAGTACTTC. Protein: CASSFRGLGQVEQYF.